The T cell receptor (beta chain) under discussion was sequenced for a study of blood T cell repertoires in COVID-19. Study background: COVID-19 samples, acute and convalescent, were from the United States, Italy and Spain.

The protocol was immunoSEQ multiplex PCR, while the TCRdb copy is restricted to in-frame clones and leaves out a portion. The sample holds approximately 33,000 clones, roughly 90% seen once. The ends were cut back, 7 bases at V and 0 bases at J, with 16 bases in the middle. The CDR3 length is 17 residues. The germline V gene has CDR1 MDHEN and CDR2 SYDVKM. The material sequenced was peripheral blood. The chain combines TRBV28 with TRBJ2-6; tentative D call: TRBD1 (6 bases). The clonotype was recovered from a man between 60 and 70 years old with COVID-19, enrolled during active disease. The CDR3 coding sequence is TGTGCCAGCAAAGACAGGAAGGGAAGCTCTGGGGCCAACGTCCTGACTTTC. It yields the protein CASKDRKGSSGANVLTF.